This T cell receptor beta chain was identified in a study of T cells after yellow fever vaccination. Whole-study findings and limits: Reappearance after the booster was seen for most primary-vaccination clones, at around 95% CD4 and 75% to 90% CD8. When the response was secondary, it was weaker but reached its peak faster, day 5 versus 15.

Germline trimming cut 1 base from V and 2 bases from J; bases unmatched to any gene: 2. The CDR3 is 15 amino acids. Germline V gives CDR1 SGHTA, CDR2 FQGNSA. This clonotype was found many times. Its antigen is undetermined. TCRdb processed the 5' RACE reads anew with MiXCR; each CDR3 protein has one entry. The profile shows 300,000 or so distinct CDR3 sequences, around 9.3% of them singletons. The sample in question was CD4+ T cells sorted from PBMCs, obtained 5 days after the yellow fever booster vaccination. The TCR originated in a man between 18 and 35 years old who received the YFV17D yellow fever vaccine. The rearrangement uses TRBV7-2 and TRBJ2-5, with 9 nucleotides matching TRBD1. CDR3 bases: TGTGCCAGCAGCTTAGGAGGGACAGGGCAAGAGACCCAGTACTTC. Its translation: CASSLGGTGQETQYF.